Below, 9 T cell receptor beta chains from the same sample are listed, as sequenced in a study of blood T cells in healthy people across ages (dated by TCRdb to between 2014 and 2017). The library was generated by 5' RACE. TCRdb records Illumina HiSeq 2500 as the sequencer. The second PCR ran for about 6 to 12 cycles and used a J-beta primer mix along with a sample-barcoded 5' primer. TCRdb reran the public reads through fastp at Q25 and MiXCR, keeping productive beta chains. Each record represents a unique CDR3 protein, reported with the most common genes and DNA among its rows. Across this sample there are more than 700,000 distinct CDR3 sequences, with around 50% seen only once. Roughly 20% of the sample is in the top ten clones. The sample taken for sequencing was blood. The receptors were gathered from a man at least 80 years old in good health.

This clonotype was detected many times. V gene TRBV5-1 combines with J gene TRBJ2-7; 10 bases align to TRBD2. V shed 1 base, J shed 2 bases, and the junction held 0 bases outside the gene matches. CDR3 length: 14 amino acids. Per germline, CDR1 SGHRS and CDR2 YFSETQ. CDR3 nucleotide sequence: TGCGCCAGCAGCTTGAGCGGGAGGGCCTACGAGCAGTACTTC. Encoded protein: CASSLSGRAYEQYF.

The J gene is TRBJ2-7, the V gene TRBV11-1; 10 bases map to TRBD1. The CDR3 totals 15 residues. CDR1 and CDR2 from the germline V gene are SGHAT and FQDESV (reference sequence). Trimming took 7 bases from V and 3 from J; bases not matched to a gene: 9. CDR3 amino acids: CASIDRDRGLYEQYF. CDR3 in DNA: TGTGCCAGCATCGACCGGGACAGGGGTCTCTACGAGCAGTACTTC.

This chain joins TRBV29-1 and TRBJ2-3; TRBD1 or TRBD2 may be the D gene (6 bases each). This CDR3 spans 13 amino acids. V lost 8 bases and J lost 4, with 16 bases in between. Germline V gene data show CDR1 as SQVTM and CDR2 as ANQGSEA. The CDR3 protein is CSSQGGIADTQYF. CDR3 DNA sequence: TGCAGCTCCCAAGGGGGGATTGCAGATACGCAGTATTTT.

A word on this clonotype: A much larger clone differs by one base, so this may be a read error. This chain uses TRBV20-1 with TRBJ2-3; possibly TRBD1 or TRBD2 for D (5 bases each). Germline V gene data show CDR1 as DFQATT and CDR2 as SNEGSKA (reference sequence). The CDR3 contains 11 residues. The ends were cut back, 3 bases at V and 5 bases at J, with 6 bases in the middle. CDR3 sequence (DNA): TGCAGTGCTAGTGGGGGAGATACGCAGTATTTT. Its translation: CSASGGDTQYF.

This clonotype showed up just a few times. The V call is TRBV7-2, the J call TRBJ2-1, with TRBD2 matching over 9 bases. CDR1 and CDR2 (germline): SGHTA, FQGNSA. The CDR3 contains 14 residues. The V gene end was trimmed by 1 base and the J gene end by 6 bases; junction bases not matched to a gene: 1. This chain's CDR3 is CASSLVAGVNEQFF. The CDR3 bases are TGTGCCAGCAGCTTAGTAGCGGGAGTCAATGAGCAGTTCTTC.

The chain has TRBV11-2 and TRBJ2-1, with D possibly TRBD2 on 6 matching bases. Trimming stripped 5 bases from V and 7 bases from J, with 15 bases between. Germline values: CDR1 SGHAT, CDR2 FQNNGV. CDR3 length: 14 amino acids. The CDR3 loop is CASSRGSGRNEQFF. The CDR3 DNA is TGTGCCAGCAGCCGGGGGTCAGGGAGGAATGAGCAGTTCTTC.

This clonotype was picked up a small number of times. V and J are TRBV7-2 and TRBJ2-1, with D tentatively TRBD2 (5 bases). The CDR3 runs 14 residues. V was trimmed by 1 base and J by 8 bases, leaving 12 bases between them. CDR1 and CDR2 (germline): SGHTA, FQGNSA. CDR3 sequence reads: CASSLVAGSYEQFF. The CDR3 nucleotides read TGTGCCAGCAGCTTAGTGGCGGGTAGCTATGAGCAGTTCTTC.

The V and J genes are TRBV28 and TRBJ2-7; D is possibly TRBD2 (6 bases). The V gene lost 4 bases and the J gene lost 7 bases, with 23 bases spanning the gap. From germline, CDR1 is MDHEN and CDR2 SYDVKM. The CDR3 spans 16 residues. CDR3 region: CASSSPSWEAYNEQYF. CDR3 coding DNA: TGTGCCAGCAGTTCCCCGTCCTGGGAGGCCTACAATGAGCAGTACTTC.

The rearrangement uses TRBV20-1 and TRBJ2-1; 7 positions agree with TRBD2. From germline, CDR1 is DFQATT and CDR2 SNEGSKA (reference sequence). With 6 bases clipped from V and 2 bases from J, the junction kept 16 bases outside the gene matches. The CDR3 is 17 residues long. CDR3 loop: CSAPNRIAGGTYNEQFF. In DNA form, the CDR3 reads TGCAGTGCCCCGAATCGGATAGCGGGTGGGACCTACAATGAGCAGTTCTTC.